This passage covers 22 T cell receptor beta chains from one sample sequenced in a study of regulatory T cells in long-lasting Graves disease. Arm-PCR of CDR3 regions with iRepertoire HTBI primers generated TCR beta libraries. TCRdb passed the multiplex PCR reads through MiXCR, listing each CDR3 protein once. The repertoire holds roughly 530,000 distinct CDR3 sequences, about 16% seen once, with about 25% in the top ten. Specified time point: newly diagnosed GD, antithyroid drugs for less than 3 months. PBMC RNA served as the TCR library source. The data were also submitted as part of a second study, on T cells in Graves' hyperthyroidism and ophthalmopathy.

The sequenced sample was peripheral blood mononuclear cells (PBMCs), obtained at new diagnosis, from a patient treated with antithyroid drugs. These receptors came from a middle-aged woman with Graves disease.

At least ten counts were recorded for this clonotype. The rearrangement links TRBV7-4 to TRBJ1-1, with D maybe TRBD1 (6 bases). The germline V and J ends were trimmed by 7 bases and 5 bases, with 20 bases remaining between them. Germline V gene data show CDR1 as SGHVT and CDR2 as SQSDAQ. CDR3 length: 15 residues. The DNA for the CDR3 is TGTGCCAGCATCCCTGGCCGACAGGCTGGTACTGAAGCTTTCTTT. It codes for CASIPGRQAGTEAFF. The full variable domain, in which reference TRBV7-4 and TRBJ1-1 provide the parts outside the CDR3, is GAGVSQSPRYKVAKRGRDVALRCDSISGHVTLYWYRQTLGQGSEVLTYSQSDAQRDKSGRPSGRFSAERPERSVSTLKIQRTEQGDSAVYLCASIPGRQAGTEAFFGQGTRLTVV.

This clonotype was detected only a few times. The rearrangement links TRBV11-1 to TRBJ2-7, with unresolved D. CDR3 size: 14 residues. Germline V lookup: CDR1 SGHAT, CDR2 FQDESV (reference sequence). V was trimmed by 5 bases and J by 6 bases, leaving 17 bases between them. The CDR3 sequence: CASSQDWSDGEQYF. DNA of the CDR3: TGTGCCAGCAGCCAAGATTGGTCTGACGGCGAGCAGTACTTC.

J is TRBJ1-1 and V is TRBV19; unclear D gene. Germline CDR1 and CDR2: LNHDA and SQIVND (reference sequence). CDR3 size: 16 residues. Trimming pared 7 bases from V and 0 bases from J, leaving 18 bases between. The CDR3 region is CASNGLKQSLNTEAFF. CDR3 DNA: TGTGCCAGTAACGGCTTAAAGCAGTCGTTGAACACTGAAGCTTTCTTT. Full variable domain (missing parts from reference TRBV19 and TRBJ1-1): DGGITQSPKYLFRKEGQNVTLSCEQNLNHDAMYWYRQDPGQGLRLIYYSQIVNDFQKGDIAEGYSVSREKKESFPLTVTSAQKNPTAFYLCASNGLKQSLNTEAFFGQGTRLTVV.

The rearrangement links TRBV19 to TRBJ2-5, with 8 bases matching TRBD2. Trimming cost V 5 bases and J 4 bases; bases outside gene matches: 9. The CDR3 totals 15 residues. Germline V gene sequence: CDR1 LNHDA, CDR2 SQIVND (reference sequence). In DNA form, the CDR3 reads TGTGCCAGTAGTCCTGTCCGGGGGGGCTCAGAGACCCAGTACTTC. Amino acids: CASSPVRGGSETQYF. Supplemented by reference TRBV19 and TRBJ2-5, the full variable domain reads DGGITQSPKYLFRKEGQNVTLSCEQNLNHDAMYWYRQDPGQGLRLIYYSQIVNDFQKGDIAEGYSVSREKKESFPLTVTSAQKNPTAFYLCASSPVRGGSETQYFGPGTRLLVL.

This rearrangement joins TRBV6-2 or TRBV6-3 to TRBJ1-6; 7 bases fit TRBD1. The CDR3 runs 14 residues. Germline CDR1 reads MNHEY; CDR2 reads SVGEGT. With V trimmed by 5 bases and J by 5 bases, 3 bases remained unmatched. In DNA form, the CDR3 reads TGTGCCAGCAGTAAAACAGGGGATAATTCACCCCTCCACTTT. Protein sequence: CASSKTGDNSPLHF.

This clonotype came up many times. V gene TRBV20-1 combines with J gene TRBJ2-7; possibly TRBD2 for D (5 bases). The CDR3 runs to 13 residues. Looked up from germline, CDR1 is DFQATT and CDR2 is SNEGSKA (reference sequence). The V end was cut by 4 bases, the J end by 0 bases, with 10 bases between. The CDR3 coding sequence is TGCAGTGCTATGGTGGGGAGCTCCTACGAGCAGTACTTC. This sequence encodes CSAMVGSSYEQYF.

This clonotype was observed many times. The chain carries TRBV5-1 and TRBJ2-1, with TRBD1 matching 11 bases. CDR1 and CDR2 from the germline V gene are SGHRS and YFSETQ. The CDR3 runs 14 residues. Trimming at V came to 4 bases and at J to 9 bases, leaving 6 bases not matched to a gene. The CDR3 DNA is TGCGCCAGCAGCAGCGGACAGGGGGCTATTGAGCAGTTCTTC. Its translation: CASSSGQGAIEQFF.

Many counts were recorded for this clonotype. The chain joins TRBV6-2 or TRBV6-3 to TRBJ1-1, with D maybe TRBD1 (5 bases). In germline, CDR1 is MNHEY, CDR2 SVGEGT. Trimming left V 5 bases short and J 11 bases short, with 30 bases between. The length of the CDR3 is 17 residues. The DNA of the CDR3 is TGTGCCAGCAGTGCACAGGTAGGAGCCGGGACTTCACCGGAGGCTTTCTTT. Its protein product is CASSAQVGAGTSPEAFF.

This clonotype was picked up many times. This chain joins TRBV2 and TRBJ2-3; 8 nucleotides agree with TRBD2. This CDR3 contains 16 residues. V lost 3 bases, J lost 2 bases, and 7 bases stayed unmatched. Germline V gene sequence: CDR1 SNHLY, CDR2 FYNNEI. CDR3 loop: CASSDDSGVATDTQYF. The CDR3 DNA reads as TGTGCCAGCAGTGACGATAGCGGGGTAGCCACAGATACGCAGTATTTT.

This clonotype was observed many times. The chain employs TRBV12-3 or TRBV12-4 and TRBJ1-6; D possibly corresponds to TRBD1 (6 bases). The CDR3 length is 16 residues. V lost 5 bases to trimming and J lost 0 bases, with 11 bases between them. The DNA for the CDR3 is TGTGCCAGCAGTATCAGGGGCTTCTCCTATAATTCACCCCTCCACTTT. This gives the protein CASSIRGFSYNSPLHF.

This clonotype was detected ten times or more. The chain uses TRBV2 and TRBJ1-2, with no clear D. V dropped 1 base and J dropped 5 bases, with 8 bases sitting between them. The CDR3 length is 13 residues. Germline V gene lookup returns CDR1 SNHLY and CDR2 FYNNEI. The CDR3 DNA reads TGTGCCAGCAGTGAAGACGGAATATATGGCTACACCTTC. It codes for CASSEDGIYGYTF.

Of note for this clonotype: An end of the junction differs from the germline gene, which may be a read error. The gene calls are TRBV19 and TRBJ1-1; D remains unclear. Germline CDR1 is LNHDA and CDR2 is SQIVND (reference sequence). This CDR3 is built from 13 residues. The DNA of the CDR3 is TGTGCCAGTAGTATAGATACCCAGAAAAAAGCTCTCTTT. It codes for CASSIDTQKKALF.

This clonotype was seen a handful of times. The rearrangement joins TRBV20-1 to TRBJ1-1, with unresolved D. V was cut by 0 bases and J by 1 base, with 9 bases left in between. CDR3 length: 14 residues. From germline, CDR1 is DFQATT and CDR2 SNEGSKA (reference sequence). In DNA, the CDR3 is TGCAGTGCTAGAGATCGAAGGACGAACACTGAAGCTTTCTTT. This sequence encodes CSARDRRTNTEAFF.

This clonotype was found many times. An end of the junction does not agree with germline; a read error may underlie this. V and J are TRBV11-2 and TRBJ2-3; D not resolved. Germline CDR1 reads SGHAT; CDR2 reads FQNNGV. This CDR3 is 14 amino acids long. CDR3 sequence (DNA): TGTGCCAGCAGTTTAGGTCCGGGCACAGATACGCAGTATTTT. It yields the protein CASSLGPGTDTQYF.

The chain employs TRBV3-1 and TRBJ2-7, with 10 positions matching TRBD2. Germline V gene data show CDR1 as LGHDT and CDR2 as YNNKEL (reference sequence). Unmatched junction bases numbered 8, after V lost 2 bases and J lost 7 bases. The CDR3 is 15 residues long. Written as DNA, the CDR3 is TGTGCCAGCAGCCAATTCCCTAGCGGGGGCCGTGAGCAGTACTTC. Translated, it gives CASSQFPSGGREQYF.

The chain combines TRBV3-1 with TRBJ1-2; D is uncertain. Germline CDR1 and CDR2: LGHDT and YNNKEL (reference sequence). Between the trimmed V and J ends, which lost 3 bases and 8 bases, there was a span of 25 bases. This CDR3 region has 17 residues. CDR3 amino acids: CASSQSGIRTQVRGYTF. For the CDR3, the DNA is TGTGCCAGCAGCCAGAGCGGAATTCGGACCCAGGTACGGGGCTACACCTTC.

This clonotype was observed at least ten times. The chain employs TRBV7-2 and TRBJ1-2; D is possibly TRBD1 (5 bases). The V end was cut by 3 bases, the J end by 2 bases, with 7 bases between. The CDR3 covers 13 residues. Germline V gene data show CDR1 as SGHTA and CDR2 as FQGNSA. CDR3 nucleotide sequence: TGTGCCAGCAGCTTCAGACAGAACTATGGCTACACCTTC. Its protein product is CASSFRQNYGYTF.

CDR3 residues: CASSVGFGSYNEQFF. CDR3 nucleotide sequence: TGTGCCAGCTCCGTGGGGTTCGGGTCCTACAATGAGCAGTTCTTC. This chain connects TRBV7-2 to TRBJ2-1; D is unresolved. The CDR3 totals 15 residues. The V gene's germline CDR1 is SGHTA and CDR2 FQGNSA. V was shortened by 8 bases and J by 1 base, with 15 bases between the two germline ends.

This chain uses TRBV11-2 with TRBJ2-2; D not certain. The CDR3 is 16 amino acids. CDR1 is SGHAT and CDR2 is FQNNGV in the germline V gene. V lost 7 bases and J lost 1, with 16 bases in between. The CDR3 DNA sequence: TGTGCCAGCACGCCGGGCGACTTACTGAACACCGGGGAGCTGTTTTTT. Translation gives CASTPGDLLNTGELFF.

This clonotype was found many times. V usage is TRBV13 and J usage is TRBJ2-3; a weak D match, TRBD1 (6 bases). CDR1 PRHDT and CDR2 FYEKMQ come from the germline V gene (reference sequence). There are 18 residues in the CDR3. V was clipped by 5 bases and J by 2 bases, with 23 bases between them. CDR3 nucleotide sequence: TGTGCCAGCAGCGCCACCCCTCGGGACATCGATGCCACAGATACGCAGTATTTT. It yields the protein CASSATPRDIDATDTQYF.

The chain joins TRBV10-3 to TRBJ2-7; 8 bases line up with TRBD1. V shed 4 bases and J 1 base; nucleotides not matched to a gene: 6. CDR1 ENHRY and CDR2 SYGVKD come from the germline V gene. CDR3 length: 15 amino acids. The CDR3 region is CAISAGGLGSYEQYF. The DNA of the CDR3 is TGTGCCATCAGTGCAGGGGGCTTGGGTTCCTACGAGCAGTACTTC.

This clonotype was detected many times. The chain uses TRBV12-3 or TRBV12-4 and TRBJ2-3; 12 bases fit TRBD2. CDR3 length equals 17 residues. V trimming: 3 bases; J trimming: 5 bases; junction bases outside the gene matches: 9. In DNA, the CDR3 is TGTGCCAGCAGTTTCACGGCTAGCGGGGGGGTAAGAGATACGCAGTATTTT. Its translation is CASSFTASGGVRDTQYF.